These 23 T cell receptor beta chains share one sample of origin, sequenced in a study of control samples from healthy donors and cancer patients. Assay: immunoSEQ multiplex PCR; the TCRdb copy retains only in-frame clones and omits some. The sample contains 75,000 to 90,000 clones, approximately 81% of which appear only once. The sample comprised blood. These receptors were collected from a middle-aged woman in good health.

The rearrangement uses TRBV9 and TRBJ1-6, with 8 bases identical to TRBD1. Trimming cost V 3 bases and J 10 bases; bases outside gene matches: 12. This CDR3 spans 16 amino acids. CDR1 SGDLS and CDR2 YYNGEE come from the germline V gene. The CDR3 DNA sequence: TGTGCCAGCAGCGGAGGACAGGGTAATCTTATGTCACCCCTCCACTTT. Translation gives CASSGGQGNLMSPLHF. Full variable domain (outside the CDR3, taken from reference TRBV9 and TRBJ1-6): DSGVTQTPKHLITATGQRVTLRCSPRSGDLSVYWYQQSLDQGLQFLIQYYNGEERAKGNILERFSAQQFPDLHSELNLSSLELGDSALYFCASSGGQGNLMSPLHFGNGTRLTVT.

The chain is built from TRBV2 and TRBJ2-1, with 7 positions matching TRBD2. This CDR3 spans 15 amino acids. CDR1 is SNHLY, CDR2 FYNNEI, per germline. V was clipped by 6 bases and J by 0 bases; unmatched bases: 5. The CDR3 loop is CASRRAGSSYNEQFF. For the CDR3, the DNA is TGTGCCAGCAGGAGAGCGGGGAGCTCCTACAATGAGCAGTTCTTC.

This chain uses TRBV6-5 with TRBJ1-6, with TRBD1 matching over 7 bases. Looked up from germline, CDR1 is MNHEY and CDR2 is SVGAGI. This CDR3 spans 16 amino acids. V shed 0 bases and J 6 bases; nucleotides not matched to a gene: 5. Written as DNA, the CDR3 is TGTGCCAGCAGTTACTCGAGGGACAGTAGTAATTCACCCCTCCACTTT. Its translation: CASSYSRDSSNSPLHF.

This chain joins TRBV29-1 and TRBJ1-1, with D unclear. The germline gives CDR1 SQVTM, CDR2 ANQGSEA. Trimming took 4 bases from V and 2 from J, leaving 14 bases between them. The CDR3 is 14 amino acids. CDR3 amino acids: CSVVAALRNTEAFF. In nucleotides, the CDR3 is TGCAGCGTTGTCGCGGCTTTACGAAACACTGAAGCTTTCTTT.

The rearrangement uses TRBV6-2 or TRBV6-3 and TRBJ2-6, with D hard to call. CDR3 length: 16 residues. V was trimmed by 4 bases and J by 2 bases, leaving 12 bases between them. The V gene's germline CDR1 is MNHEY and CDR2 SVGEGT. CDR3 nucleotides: TGTGCCAGCAGTTGGATGTCGGGCGCTGGGGCCAACGTCCTGACTTTC. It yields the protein CASSWMSGAGANVLTF.

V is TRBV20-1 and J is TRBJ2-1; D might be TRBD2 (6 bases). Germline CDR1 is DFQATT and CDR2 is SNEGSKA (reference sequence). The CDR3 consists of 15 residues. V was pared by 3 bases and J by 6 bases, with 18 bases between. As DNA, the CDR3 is TGCAGTGCTAGTCGGGCGGGGTTCGGTATCAATGAGCAGTTCTTC. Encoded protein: CSASRAGFGINEQFF.

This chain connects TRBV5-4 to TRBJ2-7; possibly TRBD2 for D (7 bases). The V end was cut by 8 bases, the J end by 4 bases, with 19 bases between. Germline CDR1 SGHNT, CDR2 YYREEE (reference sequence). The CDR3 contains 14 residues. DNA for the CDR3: TGTGCCAGTTCGTGGTCGGGGGGCCAATACGAGCAGTACTTC. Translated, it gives CASSWSGGQYEQYF.

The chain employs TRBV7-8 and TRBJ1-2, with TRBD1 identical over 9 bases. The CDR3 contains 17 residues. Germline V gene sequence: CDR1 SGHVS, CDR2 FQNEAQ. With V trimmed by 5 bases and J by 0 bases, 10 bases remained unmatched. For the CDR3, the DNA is TGTGCCAGCAGCGAAGGCATAGGACAGGGGTCTAACTATGGCTACACCTTC. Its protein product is CASSEGIGQGSNYGYTF.

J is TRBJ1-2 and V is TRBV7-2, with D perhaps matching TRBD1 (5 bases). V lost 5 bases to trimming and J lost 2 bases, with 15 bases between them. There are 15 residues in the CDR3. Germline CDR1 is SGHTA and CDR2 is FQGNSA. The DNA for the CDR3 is TGTGCCAGCAGCGCCCCAAGGGGAGCCAACTATGGCTACACCTTC. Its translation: CASSAPRGANYGYTF.

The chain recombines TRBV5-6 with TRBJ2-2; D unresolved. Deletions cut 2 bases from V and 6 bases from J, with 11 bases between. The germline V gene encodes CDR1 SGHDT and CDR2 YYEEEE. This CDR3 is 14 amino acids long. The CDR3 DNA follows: TGTGCCAGCAGCTTTAAAGTGACTCCCGGGGAGCTGTTTTTT. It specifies CASSFKVTPGELFF.

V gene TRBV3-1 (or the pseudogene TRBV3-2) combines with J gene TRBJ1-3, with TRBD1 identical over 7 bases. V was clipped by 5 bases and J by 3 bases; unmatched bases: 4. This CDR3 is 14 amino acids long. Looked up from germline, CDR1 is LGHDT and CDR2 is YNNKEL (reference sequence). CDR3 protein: CASSGQGDGNTIYF. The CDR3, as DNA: TGTGCCAGCAGCGGTCAGGGGGATGGAAACACCATATATTTT.

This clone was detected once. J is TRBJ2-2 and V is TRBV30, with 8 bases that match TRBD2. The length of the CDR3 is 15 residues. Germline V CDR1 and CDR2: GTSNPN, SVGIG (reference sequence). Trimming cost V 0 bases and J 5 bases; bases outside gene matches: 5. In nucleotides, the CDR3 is TGTGCCTGGAGTGTATTGGCGGGGGGTACCGGGGAGCTGTTTTTT. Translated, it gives CAWSVLAGGTGELFF.

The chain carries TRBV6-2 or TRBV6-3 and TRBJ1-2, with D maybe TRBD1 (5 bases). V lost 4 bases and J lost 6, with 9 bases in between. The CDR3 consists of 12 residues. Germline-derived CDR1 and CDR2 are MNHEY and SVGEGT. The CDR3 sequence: CASSLAGHGYTF. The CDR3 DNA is TGTGCCAGCAGTTTGGCAGGGCATGGCTACACCTTC.

In nucleotides, the CDR3 is TGTGCCAGCAGTGAACTCCGGACTAGCGGGGCTCAAGAGACCCAGTACTTC. It yields the protein CASSELRTSGAQETQYF. The V and J genes are TRBV25-1 and TRBJ2-5; TRBD2 matches at 12 bases. This CDR3 has 17 amino acids. The germline V gene encodes CDR1 MGHDK and CDR2 SYGVNS. The V and J ends lost 2 bases and 2 bases, in that order; junction bases with no gene match: 6.

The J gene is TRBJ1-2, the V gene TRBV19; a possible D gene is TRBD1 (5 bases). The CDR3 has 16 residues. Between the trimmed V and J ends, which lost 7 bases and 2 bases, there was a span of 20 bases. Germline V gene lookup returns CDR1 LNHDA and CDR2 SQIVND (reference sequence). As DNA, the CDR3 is TGTGCCAGTAATGAAGACAGCCTATCCATAAACTATGGCTACACCTTC. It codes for CASNEDSLSINYGYTF.

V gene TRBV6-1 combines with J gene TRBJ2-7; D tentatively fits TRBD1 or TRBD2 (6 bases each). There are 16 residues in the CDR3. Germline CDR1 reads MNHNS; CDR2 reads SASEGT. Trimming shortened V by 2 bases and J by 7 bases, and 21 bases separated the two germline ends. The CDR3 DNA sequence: TGTGCCAGCAGTGAAATAGGGGGGACACCTGTGAGGGAGCAGTACTTC. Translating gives CASSEIGGTPVREQYF.

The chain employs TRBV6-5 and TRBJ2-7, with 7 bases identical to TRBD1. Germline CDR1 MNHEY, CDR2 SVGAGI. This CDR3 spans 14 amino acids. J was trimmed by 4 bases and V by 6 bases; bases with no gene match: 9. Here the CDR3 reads CASRTPDREYEQYF. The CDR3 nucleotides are TGTGCCAGCAGGACCCCAGACAGGGAGTACGAGCAGTACTTC.

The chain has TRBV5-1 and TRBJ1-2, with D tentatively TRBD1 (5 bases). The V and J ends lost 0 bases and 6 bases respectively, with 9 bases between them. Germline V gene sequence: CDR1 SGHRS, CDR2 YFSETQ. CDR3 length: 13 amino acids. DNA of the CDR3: TGCGCCAGCAGCTTGGAGCAGGGTGATGGCTACACCTTC. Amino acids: CASSLEQGDGYTF.

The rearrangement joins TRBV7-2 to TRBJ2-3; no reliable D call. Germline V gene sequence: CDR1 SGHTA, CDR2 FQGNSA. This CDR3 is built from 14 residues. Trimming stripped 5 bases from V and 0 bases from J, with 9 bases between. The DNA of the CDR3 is TGTGCCAGCAGCCTCAGTCCTAGCACAGATACGCAGTATTTT. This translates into CASSLSPSTDTQYF.

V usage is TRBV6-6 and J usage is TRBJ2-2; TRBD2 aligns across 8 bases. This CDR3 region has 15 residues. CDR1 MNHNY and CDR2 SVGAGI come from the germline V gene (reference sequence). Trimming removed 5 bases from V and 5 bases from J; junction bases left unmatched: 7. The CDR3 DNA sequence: TGTGCCAGCAGTGAGCCGGGACTAGTGACCGGGGAGCTGTTTTTT. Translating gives CASSEPGLVTGELFF.

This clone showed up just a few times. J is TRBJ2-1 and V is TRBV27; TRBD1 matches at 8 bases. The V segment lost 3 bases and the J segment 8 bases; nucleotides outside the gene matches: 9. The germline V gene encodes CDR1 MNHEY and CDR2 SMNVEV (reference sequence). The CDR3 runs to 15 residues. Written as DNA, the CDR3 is TGTGCCAGCAGTTTGGTCAGGGGGCGCTTCGATGAGCAGTTCTTC. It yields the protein CASSLVRGRFDEQFF.

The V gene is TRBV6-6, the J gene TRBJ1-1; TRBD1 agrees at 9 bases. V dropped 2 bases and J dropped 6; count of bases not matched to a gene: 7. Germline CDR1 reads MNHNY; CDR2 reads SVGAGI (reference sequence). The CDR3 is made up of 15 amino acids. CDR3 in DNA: TGTGCCAGCAGTTACCCCGGGACAGGGAAGCCTGAAGCTTTCTTT. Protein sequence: CASSYPGTGKPEAFF.

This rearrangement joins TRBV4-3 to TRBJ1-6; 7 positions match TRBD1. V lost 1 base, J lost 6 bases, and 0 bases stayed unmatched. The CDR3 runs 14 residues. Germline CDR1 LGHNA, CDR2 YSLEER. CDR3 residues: CASSQGDSNSPLHF. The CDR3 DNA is TGCGCCAGCAGCCAAGGGGACAGTAATTCACCCCTCCACTTT.